Following are 7 T cell receptor beta chains from one sample sequenced in a study of beta chain features in type 1 diabetes. Sequencing targeted expressed TCRB transcripts, as all isolated RNA had been reverse transcribed. TCRdb's table, derived via immunoSEQ multiplex PCR, lists solely in-frame clones and lacks some. The sample consists of hundreds of thousands of clones, 10% to 15% of them appearing once. Material for sequencing was naive CD4+ T cells from blood. Source of these receptors: a man aged 18-30 years in good health.

This clone was found a few times. The chain uses TRBV6-1 and TRBJ2-3; 7 nucleotides align to TRBD2. The CDR3 is made up of 15 amino acids. V shed 8 bases, J shed 1 base, and the junction held 9 bases outside the gene matches. Germline CDR1 reads MNHNS; CDR2 reads SASEGT. CDR3 in DNA: TGTGCCAGCGGGGCGGCGGGAGCGCGCACAGATACGCAGTATTTT. It codes for CASGAAGARTDTQYF.

A few counts support this clone. The chain combines TRBV29-1 with TRBJ2-1; 10 bases map to TRBD2. CDR1 and CDR2 (germline): SQVTM, ANQGSEA. After removal of 3 bases from V and 7 bases from J, the junction contained 3 bases not matched to a gene. This CDR3 is built from 13 residues. The CDR3 DNA reads TGCAGCGTTGATCCTAGCGGGAGTAATGAGCAGTTCTTC. Protein: CSVDPSGSNEQFF.

This clone was picked up a small number of times. The chain joins TRBV7-9 to TRBJ1-5; D not resolved. Trimming took off 0 bases at V and 3 bases at J, with 6 bases between the two ends. Germline V gives CDR1 SEHNR, CDR2 FQNEAQ (reference sequence). This CDR3 region has 14 residues. The CDR3 spells CASSLATDNQPQHF. As DNA, the CDR3 is TGTGCCAGCAGCTTAGCAACAGACAATCAGCCCCAGCATTTT.

There are a few counts of this clone. This chain links TRBV5-4 with TRBJ1-2; 7 bases line up with TRBD1. In germline, CDR1 is SGHNT, CDR2 YYREEE (reference sequence). CDR3 length: 16 residues. Trimming took 4 bases from V and 0 from J; bases not matched to a gene: 9. CDR3 DNA sequence: TGTGCCAGCAGCCCCCCACGACAGGGCCCTAACTATGGCTACACCTTC. Residues: CASSPPRQGPNYGYTF. Drawing the rest from reference TRBV5-4 and TRBJ1-2, the complete variable domain is ETGVTQSPTHLIKTRGQQVTLRCSSQSGHNTVSWYQQALGQGPQFIFQYYREEENGRGNFPPRFSGLQFPNYSSELNVNALELDDSALYLCASSPPRQGPNYGYTFGSGTRLTVV.

The sample holds a few counts of this clone. This sequence joins TRBV28 and TRBJ1-1; 10 bases line up with TRBD1. From germline, CDR1 is MDHEN and CDR2 SYDVKM. This CDR3 contains 14 residues. V trimming: 10 bases; J trimming: 4 bases; junction bases outside the gene matches: 9. The DNA for the CDR3 is TGTGCCACTATCCGGGACAGGGGACTCACTGAAGCTTTCTTT. It encodes CATIRDRGLTEAFF.

The CDR3 bases are TGTGCCAGCAGTTTCCCGCCGCAGGGGGCAGGTGGCTACACCTTC. Its translation: CASSFPPQGAGGYTF. The chain employs TRBV28 and TRBJ1-2; 8 nucleotides line up with TRBD1. Germline V gene data show CDR1 as MDHEN and CDR2 as SYDVKM. This CDR3 is 15 amino acids long. J gave up 7 bases and V 3 bases, and 10 bases lay outside the gene matches.

This clone was detected once. The J gene is TRBJ2-2, the V gene TRBV5-4; 9 nucleotides match TRBD2. CDR1 is SGHNT and CDR2 is YYREEE in the germline V gene (reference sequence). There are 17 residues in the CDR3. The V segment lost 1 base and the J segment 4 bases; nucleotides outside the gene matches: 8. CDR3 nucleotides: TGTGCCAGCAGCTTGAGGTTAAGCGGGGGGACCACCGGGGAGCTGTTTTTT. As protein: CASSLRLSGGTTGELFF.